The 10 T cell receptor beta chains in this list originate from one sample, sequenced in a study of T-cell reconstitution after alpha-beta-depleted transplantation in children. Preparation of the TCRbeta library involved a method that used unique molecular identifiers. TCRdb passed the PCR reads through MiXCR, listing each CDR3 protein once. This sample carries under 300,000 distinct CDR3 sequences, more than 9% of them seen once, and the ten largest clones take 20% to 30%. Sequencing used peripheral blood, obtained 180 days after TCRalphabeta/CD19-depleted stem cell transplant. The receptors were sampled from a male patient aged 2-9 years who had a stem cell transplant for chronic granulomatous disease, so the T cells may come from the graft donor.

Many counts were recorded for this clonotype. The CDR3 loop is CASSSGTATNEKLFF. The CDR3, as DNA: TGTGCCAGCAGCTCCGGGACAGCAACTAATGAAAAACTGTTTTTT. The chain uses TRBV7-9 and TRBJ1-4; 7 nucleotides match TRBD1. V trimming: 4 bases; J trimming: 0 bases; junction bases outside the gene matches: 2. From germline, CDR1 is SEHNR and CDR2 FQNEAQ (reference sequence). The CDR3 contains 15 residues.

At least ten counts were recorded for this clonotype. V and J are TRBV29-1 and TRBJ2-7; weak D call: TRBD1 (5 bases). Looked up from germline, CDR1 is SQVTM and CDR2 is ANQGSEA. With 7 bases removed from V and 2 bases from J, the gap between germline ends came to 15 bases. The CDR3 consists of 13 residues. The CDR3 bases are TGCAGCGGTAAGACAGCCTCTCCCTACGAGCAGTACTTC. Translated, it gives CSGKTASPYEQYF.

For this clonotype: Possible read error: a much larger clone is one base away. The chain has TRBV5-1 and TRBJ2-1; 13 bases fit TRBD2. In germline, CDR1 is SGHRS, CDR2 YFSETQ. V lost 4 bases and J lost 6; bases outside the gene matches: 7. The CDR3 contains 16 residues. The DNA of the CDR3 is TGCGCCAGCAGCCCGGAAGGGACTAGCGGGGCCAATGAGCAGTTCTTC. It codes for CASSPEGTSGANEQFF.

This chain joins TRBV18 and TRBJ2-7, with 7 bases matching TRBD1. V was pared by 1 base and J by 2 bases, with 14 bases of the junction left unmatched. The germline V gene has CDR1 KGHSH and CDR2 LQKENI. The CDR3 runs 18 residues. The chain's CDR3 is CASSPLGTVRYAAYEQYF. In DNA, the CDR3 is TGTGCCAGCTCACCACTCGGGACAGTTAGATATGCGGCCTACGAGCAGTACTTC.

Ten or more counts support this clonotype. The chain is built from TRBV9 and TRBJ2-3; D is undetermined. Trimming removed 3 bases from V and 0 bases from J, with 11 bases in between. There are 15 residues in the CDR3. The germline CDR1 and CDR2 sequences are SGDLS and YYNGEE. The DNA for the CDR3 is TGTGCCAGCAGCGGCCGGGCCTCGAGCACAGATACGCAGTATTTT. Translation: CASSGRASSTDTQYF.

This clonotype was recorded at least ten times. V and J are TRBV20-1 and TRBJ2-1, with TRBD2 matching over 8 bases. CDR1 and CDR2 from the germline V gene are DFQATT and SNEGSKA (reference sequence). This CDR3 has 14 residues. V was pared by 5 bases and J by 0 bases, with 3 bases of the junction left unmatched. The CDR3 spells CSAQSGSSYNEQFF. Written as DNA, the CDR3 is TGCAGTGCTCAAAGCGGGAGCTCCTACAATGAGCAGTTCTTC.

This clonotype has at least ten counts. This sequence joins TRBV11-2 and TRBJ2-7, with TRBD2 identical over 9 bases. CDR3 length: 17 residues. Germline CDR1 is SGHAT and CDR2 is FQNNGV. The V segment lost 5 bases and the J segment 0 bases; nucleotides outside the gene matches: 11. CDR3 amino acids: CASSAHILAGTSYEQYF. Here the CDR3 DNA reads TGTGCCAGCAGCGCACACATACTAGCGGGCACCTCCTACGAGCAGTACTTC.

This clonotype was observed many times. The rearrangement links TRBV29-1 to TRBJ1-1, with D possibly TRBD1 on 5 matching bases. In germline, CDR1 is SQVTM, CDR2 ANQGSEA. With 3 bases removed from V and 0 bases from J, the gap between germline ends came to 11 bases. The CDR3 contains 14 residues. This CDR3 reads CSVEGRVMNTEAFF. The CDR3 nucleotides are TGCAGCGTTGAGGGACGGGTCATGAACACTGAAGCTTTCTTT.

Many counts were recorded for this clonotype. The J gene is TRBJ2-3, the V gene TRBV6-2 or TRBV6-3; the D is unclear. The V and J ends lost 3 bases and 6 bases respectively, with 10 bases between them. This CDR3 spans 13 amino acids. CDR1 and CDR2 (germline): MNHEY, SVGEGT. CDR3 in amino acids: CASSYLGMDTQYF. DNA for the CDR3: TGTGCCAGCAGTTATCTGGGAATGGATACGCAGTATTTT.

The table lists this clonotype with many counts. The chain combines TRBV12-3 or TRBV12-4 with TRBJ2-1; 8 nucleotides match TRBD2. CDR3 length: 15 amino acids. V was pared by 5 bases and J by 6 bases, with 9 bases of the junction left unmatched. The CDR3 region has the DNA TGTGCCAGCAGTACACTAGCGGATGCCCCCAATGAGCAGTTCTTC. Protein product: CASSTLADAPNEQFF.